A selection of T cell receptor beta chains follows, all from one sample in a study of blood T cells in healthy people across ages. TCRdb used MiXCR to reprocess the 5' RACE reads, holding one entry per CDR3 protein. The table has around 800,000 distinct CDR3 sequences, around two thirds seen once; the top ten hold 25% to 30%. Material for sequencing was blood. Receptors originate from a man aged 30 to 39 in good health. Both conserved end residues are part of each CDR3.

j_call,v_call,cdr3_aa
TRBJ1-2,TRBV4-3,CASSQSDGDYGYTF
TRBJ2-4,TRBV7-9,CASSQGTSGGAKNIQYF
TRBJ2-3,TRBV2,CASSEAGEDTQYF
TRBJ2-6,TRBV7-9,CASSFKGRENSGANVLTF
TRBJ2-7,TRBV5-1,CASSPTSGGNYEQYF
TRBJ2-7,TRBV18,CASSPGTASSYEQYF
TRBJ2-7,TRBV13,CASSSPGTGPYEQYF
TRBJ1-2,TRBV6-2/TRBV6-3,CASSRQVSGYTF
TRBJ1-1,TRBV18,CASSRGQENTEAFF
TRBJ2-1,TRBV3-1,CASSQPPGRAEFF
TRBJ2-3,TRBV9,CASSVGTGAADTQYF
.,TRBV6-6,CASQNAGVENYEQYF
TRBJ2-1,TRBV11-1,CASSSPPVGYNEQFF
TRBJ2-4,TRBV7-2,CASSLGQALRPKNIQYF
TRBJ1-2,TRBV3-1,CASSQEAGVYGYTF
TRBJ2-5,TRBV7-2,CASSGRAGETQYF
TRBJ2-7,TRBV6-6,CASIGGGAYEQYF
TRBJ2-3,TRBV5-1,CASSLVGTSLSTDTQYF
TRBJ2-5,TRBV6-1,CASSVATSETQYF
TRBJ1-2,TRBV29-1,CSVVEGNYGYTF
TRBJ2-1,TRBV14,CASSPRSGGSSYNEQFF
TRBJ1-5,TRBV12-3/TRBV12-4,CASSPDRVQPQHF
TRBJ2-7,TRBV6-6,CASFRGDSYEQYF
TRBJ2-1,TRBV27,CASSSAPDTRGEQFF
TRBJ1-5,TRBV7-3,CASRYGQGSNQPQHF
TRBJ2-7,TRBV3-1,CASSQEPVAYEQYF
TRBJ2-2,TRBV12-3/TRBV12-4,CTSSLVLENTGELFF
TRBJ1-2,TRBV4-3,CASSQVYETEIDGYTF